One sample yielded the 7 T cell receptor beta chains listed below, sequenced in a study of cytotoxic CD8 clonotypes in ibrutinib-treated CLL. Generated by immunoSEQ multiplex PCR, the TCRdb table keeps only in-frame clones and is missing some. This repertoire shows nearly 300,000 clones, roughly three quarters found once; its top ten account for about 5.8%. The sample here was PBMCs, taken at disease progression, from a patient treated with ibrutinib. The source of these receptors is a human donor with chronic lymphocytic leukemia.

The chain is built from TRBV10-3 and TRBJ2-3; no clear D gene. The germline gives CDR1 ENHRY, CDR2 SYGVKD. V was pared by 0 bases and J by 4 bases, with 8 bases between. There are 14 residues in the CDR3. CDR3 amino acids: CAISESTVADTQYF. As DNA, the CDR3 is TGTGCCATCAGTGAGTCTACAGTAGCAGATACGCAGTATTTT.

This chain links TRBV13 with TRBJ1-2; TRBD1 agrees at 10 bases. In germline, CDR1 is PRHDT, CDR2 FYEKMQ (reference sequence). The CDR3 extends over 17 amino acids. The junction had 9 bases not matched to a gene; V was cut back by 5 bases and J by 0 bases. DNA for the CDR3: TGTGCCAGCAGCACCCGAGGACAGGGGGGAGCTAACTATGGCTACACCTTC. This codes for CASSTRGQGGANYGYTF.

The CDR3 region is CASSLAGGPHEQFF. The DNA for the CDR3 is TGTGCCAGCAGTTTAGCGGGAGGGCCTCATGAGCAGTTCTTC. The chain links TRBV28 to TRBJ2-1; TRBD2 matches at 9 bases. CDR3 size: 14 residues. J gave up 8 bases and V 2 bases, and 4 bases lay outside the gene matches. Germline CDR1 reads MDHEN; CDR2 reads SYDVKM.

The V call is TRBV9, the J call TRBJ2-7; the D gene could be TRBD1 or TRBD2 (5 bases each). CDR1 is SGDLS, CDR2 YYNGEE, per germline. Trimming took off 4 bases at V and 2 bases at J, with 16 bases between the two ends. This CDR3 is 15 amino acids long. CDR3 amino acids: CASSPSGTGTYEQYF. The CDR3 DNA is TGTGCCAGCAGCCCATCCGGGACCGGGACCTACGAGCAGTACTTC. Filled out from reference TRBV9 and TRBJ2-7, the complete variable domain reads DSGVTQTPKHLITATGQRVTLRCSPRSGDLSVYWYQQSLDQGLQFLIQYYNGEERAKGNILERFSAQQFPDLHSELNLSSLELGDSALYFCASSPSGTGTYEQYFGPGTRLTVT.

The rearrangement joins TRBV7-9 to TRBJ1-1; a weak D match, TRBD1 (5 bases). Germline lookup yields CDR1 SEHNR and CDR2 FQNEAQ (reference sequence). The CDR3 covers 13 residues. The V end was cut by 5 bases, the J end by 7 bases, with 14 bases between. CDR3 loop: CASSKRGAVEAFF. For the CDR3, the DNA is TGTGCCAGCAGCAAAAGAGGGGCAGTTGAAGCTTTCTTT.

V is TRBV6-5 and J is TRBJ2-1, with TRBD2 as a possible D gene (6 bases). The CDR3 totals 16 residues. Germline loops: CDR1 MNHEY, CDR2 SVGAGI. V lost 0 bases and J lost 8, with 17 bases in between. Here the CDR3 DNA reads TGTGCCAGCAGTTACTCGTCCCCCCGAACGGGGGATGAGCAGTTCTTC. This codes for CASSYSSPRTGDEQFF.

CDR3 region: CASTGGQGGFNEQFF. The CDR3 DNA is TGTGCCAGCACCGGGGGACAGGGTGGGTTTAATGAGCAGTTCTTC. The chain combines TRBV2 with TRBJ2-1; 9 nucleotides agree with TRBD1. With 7 bases clipped from V and 7 bases from J, the junction kept 11 bases outside the gene matches. CDR1 and CDR2 (germline): SNHLY, FYNNEI. This CDR3 spans 15 amino acids.